The following is a T cell receptor (beta chain) sequence with its context. The data originate from a study of technical replicates of blood from a handful of donors. Repertoires were generated with immunoSEQ multiplex PCR, while TCRdb's copy carries only in-frame clones and drops some. The sample includes 70,000 to 90,000 clones, around 90% seen only once; the top ten take 0.25%. This CDR3 is built from 14 residues. The trim removed 4 bases at V and 4 bases at J, leaving 6 bases unmatched. Germline V gives CDR1 MNHNS, CDR2 SASEGT. The receptor's source is a human donor in good health. Sequencing input: T cells isolated from PBMCs. V is TRBV6-1 and J is TRBJ2-7, with TRBD2 matching over 8 bases. The CDR3 is CASSATAGVYEQYF. As DNA, the CDR3 is TGTGCCAGCAGTGCAACAGCGGGAGTTTACGAGCAGTACTTC.